This T cell receptor (beta chain) was profiled in a study of blood T cell repertoires in COVID-19. Across the study: Acute and convalescent COVID-19 specimens originated in the United States, Italy and Spain. From T cells, B-cell-depleted T cells, or PBMCs came the material, which was cDNA or gDNA.

The count of this clone is one. The CDR3 is 13 amino acids. V shed 10 bases, J shed 5 bases, and the junction held 5 bases outside the gene matches. CDR1 and CDR2 from the germline V gene are MNHNS and SASEGT. Original processing methods: Amplification from reference gene primers served as the basis for estimated nucleated cell counts. The repertoire was sequenced with immunoSEQ multiplex PCR; TCRdb's copy has only in-frame clones and lacks some. V, J and clone size were drawn from that table, and D and trimming were deduced from the DNA. The data show roughly 150,000 clones, with roughly four fifths seen just once and approximately 9.9% held by the top ten.

The sequenced material came from peripheral blood. This clonotype was sampled from a man aged 55-75 years with active or convalescent COVID-19. The genes are TRBV6-1 and TRBJ2-1; 10 bases map to TRBD1. CDR3 in amino acids: CATQDRGDNEQFF. As DNA, the CDR3 is TGTGCCACCCAGGACAGGGGGGACAATGAGCAGTTCTTC.